This TCR beta chain was retrieved from a study of CD8+CD57+ T cells in acquired aplastic anemia. TCR beta VDJ and CDR3 profiles were obtained from a genomic DNA template. Each CDR3 protein gets one entry after TCRdb re-called the reads with MiXCR. The sample holds some 190,000 distinct CDR3 sequences, approximately 52% seen once. This clonotype was seen many times. Germline V gives CDR1 SGHDN, CDR2 FVKESK. The CDR3 loop spans 16 amino acids. V was clipped by 1 base and J by 0 bases, with 10 bases between them. Sequencing was carried out using sorted CD4+, CD8+, or CD8+CD57+ T cells (not recorded which) from PBMCs. V usage is TRBV14 and J usage is TRBJ1-3, with no clear D. The sequence was collected from a human donor in good health, serving as a control. CDR3 in amino acids: CASSQASPASGNTIYF. The CDR3 nucleotides are TGTGCCAGCAGCCAAGCGAGCCCAGCCTCTGGAAACACCATATATTTT.